This TCR beta chain comes out of a study of T-cell reconstitution after alpha-beta-depleted transplantation in children. For this clonotype: What it binds is not known.

Notes on the study in general: Expanded graft clones numbering several hundred reportedly gave rise to alpha-beta T cells about two months after transplant. Some patients' high day-60 TCRbeta diversity was attributed to recipient cells surviving conditioning. One year after transplant, T-cell counts and diversity came mostly from newly produced T cells.

Unique molecular identifiers tagged the TCRbeta library. Via MiXCR, TCRdb re-called the PCR reads, giving one row per CDR3 protein. This sample carries 600,000 to 800,000 distinct CDR3 sequences, roughly 13% of them seen once, and the ten largest clones take 0.79%. V was cut by 3 bases and J by 6 bases, with 15 bases left in between. CDR3 length: 15 amino acids. CDR1 is SNHLY, CDR2 FYNNEI, per germline. The specimen comprised PBMCs, sampled before TCRalphabeta/CD19-depleted stem cell transplant. The TCR originated in a girl under 10 years old with congenital amegakaryocytic thrombocytopenia, due to receive a stem cell transplant. J is TRBJ2-1 and V is TRBV2; the D gene is possibly TRBD2 (6 bases). The CDR3 here is CASSEEGRPLNEQFF. The CDR3 nucleotides read TGTGCCAGCAGTGAGGAGGGTAGGCCCCTCAATGAGCAGTTCTTC.